This T cell receptor (beta chain) emerged from a study of blood T cell repertoires in COVID-19 (dated by TCRdb to 2018 to 2021). The study in broad terms: Samples covering the acute and convalescent phases of COVID-19 were provided by collaborators in the United States, Italy and Spain. The samples were drawn from two sources: the first 160 participants of the ongoing ImmuneRACE study, and 1,000 to 1,500 subjects contributed by 6 global collaborators. The repertoires were released in a freely available public database intended as a resource for research on the immune response to SARS-CoV-2. Subjects who had been exposed to COVID-19, were actively infected with it, or had recovered from it provided the deeply sampled blood TCRbeta repertoires that made up the dataset. Where available, HLA class I and class II types were taken from metadata supplied by the sample provider and were not determined by assay-based typing. The prospective study material was composed of cDNA or gDNA derived from T cells, B-cell-depleted T cells, or PBMCs. Sample metadata almost always included a de-identified subject ID, COVID-19 status, age in years and sex. The full study reports these points: Clinical and demographic metadata were provided uncurated, with the amount varying by source and participant.

The immunoSEQ Assay, a bias-controlled multiplex PCR, was used to amplify TCRbeta CDR3 regions from genomic DNA. The authors' analysis ran thus. The number of nucleated cells in each sample was estimated from the amplification of reference gene primers within the assay. Sequence reads were collapsed and filtered to measure the absolute abundance of every unique TCRbeta CDR3 rearrangement. For each sample, productive Simpson clonality was calculated as the square root of Simpson's diversity index across productive rearrangements. This is the immuneACCESS table as TCRdb keeps it, with only in-frame sequences that have V and J called. A part of the clones is gone; compared with another copy, unresolved V genes explain less than half, and the rest is unexplained. The V and J calls and clone size were taken over from that table, and D and trimming were inferred from the DNA. This sample has around 93,000 clones in its table, and approximately 82% of those were observed once. 4.1% of the sample belongs to the ten largest clones.

V loses 5 bases at its end and J loses 2 bases; junction bases beyond the gene matches: 6. CDR1 and CDR2 are read off the germline V gene (reference sequence) as PRHDT and FYEKMQ. Measured from the cysteine to the phenylalanine, the CDR3 is 15 residues long. The retained sequence is limited to the CDR3, 45 bases, with the frame set at the first base. A word on this clone: Its antigen remains unidentified. Per-nucleotide qualities are absent, and no much larger clonotype sits a single base away.

Each collaborating institution followed its own protocols to collect whole blood in K2EDTA tubes. Collaborator samples were shipped for TCRbeta analysis as frozen whole blood, isolated PBMCs, or DNA extracted from either sample type. The chain is assembled from TRBV13 and TRBJ2-1, with 7 bases matching TRBD2. This TCR was sampled from a man in his sixties with acute or convalescent COVID-19. Sequences were obtained from peripheral blood. Here is the DNA: TGTGCCAGCAGCAGGTCGGGAGGTGCCTACAATGAGCAGTTCTTC. It translates to CASSRSGGAYNEQFF.